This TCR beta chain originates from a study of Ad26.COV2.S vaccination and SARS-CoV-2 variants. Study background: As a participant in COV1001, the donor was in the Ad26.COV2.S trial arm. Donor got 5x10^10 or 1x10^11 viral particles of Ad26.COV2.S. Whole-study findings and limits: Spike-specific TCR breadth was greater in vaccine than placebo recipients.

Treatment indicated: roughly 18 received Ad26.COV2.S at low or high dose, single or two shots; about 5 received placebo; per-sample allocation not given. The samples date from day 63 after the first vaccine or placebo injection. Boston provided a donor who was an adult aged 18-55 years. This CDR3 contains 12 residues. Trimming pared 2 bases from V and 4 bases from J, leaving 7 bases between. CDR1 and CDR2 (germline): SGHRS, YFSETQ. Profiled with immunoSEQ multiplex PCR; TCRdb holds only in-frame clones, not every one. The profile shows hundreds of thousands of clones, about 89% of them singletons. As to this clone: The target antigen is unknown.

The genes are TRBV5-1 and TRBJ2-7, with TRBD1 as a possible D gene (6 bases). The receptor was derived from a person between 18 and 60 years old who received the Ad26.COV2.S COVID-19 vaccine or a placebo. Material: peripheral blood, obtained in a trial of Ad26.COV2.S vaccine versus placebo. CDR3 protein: CASSLGQYEQYF. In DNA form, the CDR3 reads TGCGCCAGCAGCTTAGGACAGTACGAGCAGTACTTC. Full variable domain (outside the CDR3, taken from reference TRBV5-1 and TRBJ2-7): KAGVTQTPRYLIKTRGQQVTLSCSPISGHRSVSWYQQTPGQGLQFLFEYFSETQRNKGNFPGRFSGRQFSNSRSEMNVSTLELGDSALYLCASSLGQYEQYFGPGTRLTVT.